One T cell receptor beta chain is described in this entry. As yet, its antigen is unknown. The whole isolated RNA underwent reverse transcription, so sequencing captured expressed TCRB transcripts. The table came from immunoSEQ multiplex PCR; TCRdb's copy has only in-frame clones and leaves some out. The sample yields around 600,000 clones, 9.5% to 15% seen once. This record belongs to a study of beta chain features in type 1 diabetes. Across the whole study: Patients did not differ from healthy donors in age, gender or cell yield. Findings and limits, study-wide: Whether HLA type affects TCRB rearrangement stayed undetermined in the present work. A moderate, significant TCRB CDR3 shortening appeared in type 1 diabetes across four CD4+ subsets.

Sorted populations were all over 98% pure. CDR3 length: 14 residues. CDR1 is SQVTM, CDR2 ANQGSEA, per germline. The V segment lost 6 bases and the J segment 5 bases; nucleotides outside the gene matches: 7. The chain couples TRBV29-1 to TRBJ2-5, with 12 bases fitting TRBD1. The sample comprised naive CD4+ T cells from blood. The source of this sequence is a man between 25 and 39 years old with type 1 diabetes. The CDR3 reads CSVGQGAAGETQYF. DNA of the CDR3: TGCAGCGTGGGACAGGGGGCCGCTGGGGAGACCCAGTACTTC.